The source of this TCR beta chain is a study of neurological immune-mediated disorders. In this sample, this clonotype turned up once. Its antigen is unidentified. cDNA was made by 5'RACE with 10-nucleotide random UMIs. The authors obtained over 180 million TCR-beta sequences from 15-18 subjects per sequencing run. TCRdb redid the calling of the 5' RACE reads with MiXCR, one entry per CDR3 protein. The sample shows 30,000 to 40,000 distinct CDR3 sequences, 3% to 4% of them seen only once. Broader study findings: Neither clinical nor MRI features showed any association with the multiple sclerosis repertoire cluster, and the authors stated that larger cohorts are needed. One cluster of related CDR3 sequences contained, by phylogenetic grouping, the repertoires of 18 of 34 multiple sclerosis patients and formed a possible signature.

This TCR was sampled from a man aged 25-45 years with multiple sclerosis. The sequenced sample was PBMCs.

The CDR3 DNA sequence: TGTGCCAGCAGTTACCGACTAGCGGGGGGGACTGGGAATGAGCAGTTCTTC. Encoded protein: CASSYRLAGGTGNEQFF. The chain employs TRBV6-2 or TRBV6-3 and TRBJ2-1; 14 nucleotides match TRBD2. Germline values: CDR1 MNHEY, CDR2 SVGEGT. The CDR3 spans 17 residues. V shed 2 bases, J shed 7 bases, and the junction held 7 bases outside the gene matches.